Presented here are 28 T cell receptor beta chains from one specimen sequenced in a study of CD8 T cells in ankylosing spondylitis (dated by TCRdb to about 2017). Library creation used 5' RACE. Sequencing was performed on an Illumina HiSeq 2500. The public reads were quality trimmed at Q25 with fastp and then assembled into clones with MiXCR by TCRdb, keeping productive beta chains. Rows are unified per CDR3 protein, each entry keeping the most common DNA and genes. The sample records more than 650,000 distinct CDR3 sequences, about 10% of which are singletons. The ten largest clones represent approximately 0.46% of the sample. On the study overall, not on this receptor specifically: A TCR beta motif made up of several highly homologous amino acid variants appeared to be characteristic of blood from ankylosing spondylitis patients.

Their recognized antigens are unknown. Sequencing was carried out using blood, either unsorted or a sorted T cell fraction (not recorded which). The source is a male donor with ankylosing spondylitis.

This clonotype was found a few times. The chain joins TRBV6-1 to TRBJ2-6; D unclear. CDR1 is MNHNS and CDR2 is SASEGT in the germline V gene. The CDR3 loop spans 14 amino acids. V was shortened by 5 bases and J by 0 bases, with 5 bases between the two germline ends. The CDR3 bases are TGTGCCAGCAGTCGTCCCTCTGGGGCCAACGTCCTGACTTTC. This encodes CASSRPSGANVLTF.

The gene calls are TRBV20-1 and TRBJ2-1; D uncertain. Germline values: CDR1 DFQATT, CDR2 SNEGSKA (reference sequence). The CDR3 has 16 amino acids. The V and J ends lost 3 bases and 0 bases respectively, with 15 bases between them. The CDR3 sequence is CSARPFGPSSYNEQFF. CDR3 bases: TGCAGTGCTAGGCCCTTTGGGCCGAGCTCCTACAATGAGCAGTTCTTC.

This clonotype was counted only a few times. The chain uses TRBV7-8 and TRBJ2-1; the D gene could be TRBD1 or TRBD2 (5 bases each). The V end lost 3 bases, the J end lost 14 bases, and 29 bases lay between the germline ends. The length of the CDR3 is 17 residues. Per germline, CDR1 SGHVS and CDR2 FQNEAQ. CDR3 loop: CASSFNMGTWKGRPKFF. CDR3 sequence (DNA): TGTGCCAGCAGCTTTAACATGGGGACCTGGAAAGGACGGCCCAAGTTCTTC. The variable domain in full, with the rest retrieved from reference TRBV7-8 and TRBJ2-1, is GAGVSQSPRYKVAKRGQDVALRCDPISGHVSLFWYQQALGQGPEFLTYFQNEAQLDKSGLPSDRFFAERPEGSVSTLKIQRTQQEDSAVYLCASSFNMGTWKGRPKFFGPGTRLTVL.

This clonotype was recorded a few times. This chain uses TRBV4-2 with TRBJ2-3; 12 nucleotides line up with TRBD2. This CDR3 is 17 amino acids long. The germline gives CDR1 LGHNA, CDR2 YNFKEQ. V trimming: 4 bases; J trimming: 6 bases; junction bases outside the gene matches: 11. This CDR3 is CASSLWTSGDIRDTQYF. The CDR3 DNA reads TGTGCCAGCAGCCTTTGGACTAGCGGGGATATTAGGGATACGCAGTATTTT.

The V gene is TRBV28, the J gene TRBJ2-1; 7 bases match TRBD2. CDR1 is MDHEN and CDR2 is SYDVKM in the germline V gene. The CDR3 covers 14 residues. Losses at the gene ends were 2 bases for V and 10 bases for J; bases not matched to a gene: 8. The DNA for the CDR3 is TGTGCCAGCAGTTTACCGTCGGGGGGACGCGAGCAGTTCTTC. Its protein is CASSLPSGGREQFF.

The chain is built from TRBV3-1 and TRBJ2-5; TRBD1 agrees at 7 bases. Germline V gene lookup returns CDR1 LGHDT and CDR2 YNNKEL (reference sequence). The ends lost 2 bases at V and 7 bases at J; junction bases unmatched: 7. The CDR3 totals 14 residues. This CDR3 reads CASSQLGTEGTQYF. The CDR3 coding sequence is TGTGCCAGCAGCCAACTTGGGACAGAAGGGACCCAGTACTTC.

The J gene is TRBJ2-2, the V gene TRBV5-1, with D perhaps being TRBD1 or TRBD2 (5 bases each). Germline-derived CDR1 and CDR2 are SGHRS and YFSETQ. V was shortened by 4 bases and J by 7 bases, with 17 bases between the two germline ends. This CDR3 has 15 amino acids. The CDR3 nucleotides are TGCGCCAGCAGCCCGGTGGGCAGGGACCACGGGGAGCTGTTTTTT. This codes for CASSPVGRDHGELFF.

This clonotype was picked up a small number of times. The chain links TRBV30 to TRBJ1-6; 9 nucleotides align to TRBD1. Trimming cost V 4 bases and J 8 bases; bases outside gene matches: 3. CDR3 size: 13 residues. Per the germline V gene, CDR1 is GTSNPN and CDR2 is SVGIG (reference sequence). The CDR3 sequence: CAWTGQGYSPLHF. The CDR3 DNA sequence: TGTGCCTGGACCGGACAGGGGTATTCACCCCTCCACTTT.

The J gene is TRBJ2-2, the V gene TRBV12-3 or TRBV12-4, with 9 bases identical to TRBD1. The CDR3 totals 15 residues. Trimming at V came to 6 bases and at J to 3 bases, leaving 5 bases not matched to a gene. As DNA, the CDR3 is TGTGCCAGCAGAAATAGACAGGGGGACACCGGGGAGCTGTTTTTT. This gives the protein CASRNRQGDTGELFF.

This clonotype was detected ten times or more. CDR3 loop: CASSFARNTEAFF. CDR3 in DNA: TGCGCCAGCAGCTTCGCCCGGAACACTGAAGCTTTCTTT. The rearrangement joins TRBV5-1 to TRBJ1-1, with no clear D. V was clipped by 2 bases and J by 1 base, with 6 bases between them. Germline CDR1 is SGHRS and CDR2 is YFSETQ. There are 13 residues in the CDR3.

This clonotype appeared many times. The rearrangement links TRBV5-1 to TRBJ2-1; 7 nucleotides agree with TRBD1. After removal of 3 bases from V and 8 bases from J, the junction contained 8 bases not matched to a gene. Germline-derived CDR1 and CDR2 are SGHRS and YFSETQ. The CDR3 has 14 residues. CDR3 protein: CASSSSTGMDEQFF. CDR3 nucleotide sequence: TGCGCCAGCAGCTCCTCGACAGGGATGGATGAGCAGTTCTTC.

A note on this clonotype: A read error may explain this, as a much larger clone is one base away. The chain recombines TRBV10-3 with TRBJ2-1, with TRBD1 identical over 7 bases. Per germline, CDR1 ENHRY and CDR2 SYGVKD. The CDR3 spans 13 residues. The CDR3 region has the DNA TGTGCCATCAGCGGCAGGGGGTCCAATAAGCAGTTCTTC. Encoded protein: CAISGRGSNKQFF.

This clonotype was counted many times. The chain recombines TRBV29-1 with TRBJ2-3, with 11 bases matching TRBD2. This CDR3 spans 18 amino acids. Germline loops: CDR1 SQVTM, CDR2 ANQGSEA. V lost 6 bases and J lost 4; bases outside the gene matches: 18. The CDR3 region has the DNA TGCAGCGTCGGGGGGACTAGCGGAGCATTAAGCAGCGCAGATACGCAGTATTTT. Protein: CSVGGTSGALSSADTQYF.

This clonotype has a count of ten or more. The J gene is TRBJ2-7, the V gene TRBV20-1; the match to TRBD1 covers 7 bases. From germline, CDR1 is DFQATT and CDR2 SNEGSKA (reference sequence). This CDR3 region has 13 residues. Losses at the gene ends were 5 bases for V and 6 bases for J; bases not matched to a gene: 10. CDR3 loop: CSAPSRGTGEQYF. CDR3 nucleotides: TGCAGTGCTCCAAGCAGGGGGACGGGCGAGCAGTACTTC.

This clonotype has just a few counts. The chain employs TRBV29-1 and TRBJ1-4; a weak D match, TRBD1 (5 bases). The CDR3 runs to 12 residues. Trimming stripped 4 bases from V and 6 bases from J, with 9 bases between. In germline, CDR1 is SQVTM, CDR2 ANQGSEA. The DNA of the CDR3 is TGCAGCGTTGGGGGGACGGATGAAAAACTGTTTTTT. Its protein product is CSVGGTDEKLFF.

This clonotype turned up a few times. This chain uses TRBV12-3 or TRBV12-4 with TRBJ1-6, with D hard to call. V was cut by 3 bases and J by 8 bases, with 8 bases left in between. The CDR3 has 13 residues. DNA for the CDR3: TGTGCCAGCAGTTTTGGCAAGTATTCACCCCTCCACTTT. This encodes CASSFGKYSPLHF.

The rearrangement uses TRBV12-3 or TRBV12-4 and TRBJ2-2, with 9 bases identical to TRBD2. The J segment lost 3 bases and the V segment lost 6 bases, leaving 14 bases of the junction unmatched. This CDR3 has 18 amino acids. The CDR3 sequence is CASSGPGLAISYTGELFF. In nucleotides, the CDR3 is TGTGCCAGCAGCGGGCCGGGACTAGCAATTTCATACACCGGGGAGCTGTTTTTT.

The chain employs TRBV20-1 and TRBJ1-6, with 7 bases that match TRBD1. Trimming took 1 base from V and 9 from J; bases not matched to a gene: 12. Per germline, CDR1 DFQATT and CDR2 SNEGSKA (reference sequence). The CDR3 runs to 16 residues. CDR3 loop: CSARARRQGFTSPLHF. The CDR3 bases are TGCAGTGCTAGAGCCCGGCGACAGGGCTTCACTTCACCCCTCCACTTT.

This clonotype was picked up a small number of times. J is TRBJ2-7 and V is TRBV5-1; 9 bases are shared with TRBD1. J gave up 5 bases and V 1 base, and 7 bases lay outside the gene matches. The length of the CDR3 is 15 residues. From germline, CDR1 is SGHRS and CDR2 YFSETQ. The CDR3 DNA reads TGCGCCAGCAGCTTGCTGTGGGACAGGGCCCACGAGCAGTACTTC. Translated, it gives CASSLLWDRAHEQYF.

V and J are TRBV18 and TRBJ2-5; D perhaps matches TRBD1 (6 bases). Trimming pared 1 base from V and 2 bases from J, leaving 14 bases between. CDR3 size: 16 residues. Germline CDR1 and CDR2: KGHSH and LQKENI. CDR3 loop: CASSPLQGSDQETQYF. The CDR3 region has the DNA TGTGCCAGCTCACCACTCCAGGGGAGTGATCAAGAGACCCAGTACTTC.

The V gene is TRBV3-1, the J gene TRBJ2-4; the D is unclear. Trimming took 0 bases from V and 2 from J, leaving 11 bases between them. Germline CDR1 LGHDT, CDR2 YNNKEL (reference sequence). This CDR3 is 16 amino acids long. DNA of the CDR3: TGTGCCAGCAGCCAAGACCCCGCCCCACCCAAAAACATTCAGTACTTC. It translates to CASSQDPAPPKNIQYF.

Many counts were recorded for this clonotype. The rearrangement links TRBV29-1 to TRBJ2-3, with D perhaps TRBD1 (6 bases). The germline gives CDR1 SQVTM, CDR2 ANQGSEA. Trimming cost V 8 bases and J 2 bases, with 17 bases left between them. The CDR3 has 14 residues. Here the CDR3 DNA reads TGCAGCACCGGGACACCTAGTCCCACAGATACGCAGTATTTT. This gives the protein CSTGTPSPTDTQYF.

This sequence joins TRBV12-3 or TRBV12-4 and TRBJ1-5; no reliable D call. This CDR3 has 13 residues. V was pared by 8 bases and J by 0 bases, with 8 bases between. CDR3 residues: CASGPTSNQPQHF. The CDR3 DNA reads TGTGCCAGCGGCCCGACTAGCAATCAGCCCCAGCATTTT.

This clonotype was found many times. This chain connects TRBV5-6 to TRBJ2-7; D gene unclear. With 4 bases removed from V and 3 bases from J, the gap between germline ends came to 8 bases. The germline CDR1 and CDR2 sequences are SGHDT and YYEEEE. The CDR3 has 12 amino acids. The CDR3 region is CASSRVFYEQYF. CDR3 DNA sequence: TGTGCCAGCAGCCGGGTTTTCTACGAGCAGTACTTC. The whole variable domain, remainder taken from reference TRBV5-6 and TRBJ2-7, is DAGVTQSPTHLIKTRGQQVTLRCSPKSGHDTVSWYQQALGQGPQFIFQYYEEEERQRGNFPDRFSGHQFPNYSSELNVNALLLGDSALYLCASSRVFYEQYFGPGTRLTVT.

This clonotype has a handful of counts. The chain joins TRBV30 to TRBJ1-5; 11 nucleotides match TRBD1. With 0 bases clipped from V and 6 bases from J, the junction kept 1 base outside the gene matches. The CDR3 runs 14 residues. Germline CDR1 GTSNPN, CDR2 SVGIG (reference sequence). For the CDR3, the DNA is TGTGCCTGGAGTGTAGGGACAGGGGGTCAGCCCCAGCATTTT. It codes for CAWSVGTGGQPQHF. The entire variable domain, with the rest obtained from reference TRBV30 and TRBJ1-5, is as follows: SQTIHQWPATLVQPVGSPLSLECTVEGTSNPNLYWYRQAAGRGLQLLFYSVGIGQISSEVPQNLSASRPQDRQFILSSKKLLLSDSGFYLCAWSVGTGGQPQHFGDGTRLSIL.

There are a few counts of this clonotype. The chain combines TRBV4-3 with TRBJ2-7; D gene unclear. This CDR3 contains 14 residues. Germline V CDR1 and CDR2: LGHNA, YSLEER. V shed 4 bases and J shed 3 bases, with 13 bases lying between them. CDR3 loop: CASSRELLNYEQYF. The CDR3 DNA follows: TGCGCCAGCAGCCGAGAACTACTGAACTACGAGCAGTACTTC.

The V gene is TRBV20-1, the J gene TRBJ2-2; TRBD2 matches 8 bases. V shed 3 bases, J shed 0 bases, and the junction held 3 bases outside the gene matches. The CDR3 totals 15 residues. Germline lookup yields CDR1 DFQATT and CDR2 SNEGSKA (reference sequence). The CDR3 DNA reads TGCAGTGCTAGCGGGGGGGCGCCGAACACCGGGGAGCTGTTTTTT. Protein: CSASGGAPNTGELFF.

This clonotype was counted at least ten times. The J gene is TRBJ2-1, the V gene TRBV6-1, with a possible D match to TRBD2 (6 bases). Looked up from germline, CDR1 is MNHNS and CDR2 is SASEGT. V shed 8 bases and J shed 0 bases, with 14 bases lying between them. The CDR3 has 15 amino acids. The CDR3 sequence is CASSPSASSYNEQFF. CDR3 DNA sequence: TGTGCCAGCTCACCTAGCGCGAGCTCCTACAATGAGCAGTTCTTC.